These T cell receptor beta chains were read from a single sample in a study of control samples from healthy donors and cancer patients. Assay used: immunoSEQ multiplex PCR; TCRdb lists only in-frame clones, some missing. The sample records 100,000 to 130,000 clones, approximately 82% being singletons. Sequencing was performed on blood. The receptors originated from a man between 18 and 29 years old in good health. The CDR3 runs from the conserved cysteine through the conserved F or W. The order of the fields is clone size, D gene, J gene, V gene, CDR3 protein, CDR3 DNA. D genes are given only for firm matches. Expanded clones are given a class, and other clones once, few, many or no size at all.

clone_size: once; d_call: -; j_call: TRBJ1-5; v_call: TRBV27; cdr3_aa: CASSFGGEGQPQHF; cdr3_nt: TGTGCCAGCAGTTTTGGGGGGGAGGGTCAGCCCCAGCATTTT
clone_size: -; d_call: -; j_call: TRBJ1-1; v_call: TRBV9; cdr3_aa: CASRVPGHRTENTEAFF; cdr3_nt: TGTGCCAGCAGAGTGCCGGGACACCGGACGGAGAACACTGAAGCTTTCTTT
clone_size: -; d_call: -; j_call: TRBJ1-3; v_call: TRBV18; cdr3_aa: CASSPPTGVRGNTIYF; cdr3_nt: TGTGCCAGCTCACCACCGACGGGGGTGAGAGGAAACACCATATATTTT
clone_size: -; d_call: -; j_call: TRBJ2-3; v_call: TRBV25-1; cdr3_aa: CASSPPTRGPVDTQYF; cdr3_nt: TGTGCCAGCAGCCCCCCCACGAGGGGCCCAGTGGATACGCAGTATTTT
clone_size: -; d_call: -; j_call: TRBJ1-1; v_call: TRBV5-5; cdr3_aa: CASSAAVDRPNTEAFF; cdr3_nt: TGTGCCAGCAGCGCCGCCGTGGACAGACCGAACACTGAAGCTTTCTTT
clone_size: few; d_call: -; j_call: TRBJ1-2; v_call: TRBV7-2; cdr3_aa: CASSAEVGGRLYGYTF; cdr3_nt: TGTGCCAGCAGCGCAGAAGTGGGGGGGAGGCTCTATGGCTACACCTTC
clone_size: -; d_call: -; j_call: TRBJ1-1; v_call: TRBV25-1; cdr3_aa: CASSGVDEGMNTEAFF; cdr3_nt: TGTGCCAGCAGTGGGGTTGATGAGGGCATGAACACTGAAGCTTTCTTT
clone_size: -; d_call: -; j_call: TRBJ1-1; v_call: TRBV30; cdr3_aa: CAWFPGRVTEAFF; cdr3_nt: TGTGCCTGGTTTCCAGGCCGGGTCACTGAAGCTTTCTTT
clone_size: -; d_call: -; j_call: TRBJ1-2; v_call: TRBV25-1; cdr3_aa: CATQYTRDRSNYGYTF; cdr3_nt: TGTGCCACACAATATACAAGAGACAGGTCTAACTATGGCTACACCTTC
clone_size: -; d_call: TRBD2; j_call: TRBJ2-1; v_call: TRBV20-1; cdr3_aa: CSASSGLAAVYNEQFF; cdr3_nt: TGCAGTGCTAGTTCGGGACTAGCGGCTGTTTACAATGAGCAGTTCTTC
clone_size: few; d_call: -; j_call: TRBJ1-5; v_call: TRBV6-1; cdr3_aa: CASSEERRNQPQHF; cdr3_nt: TGTGCCAGCAGTGAAGAGAGAAGGAATCAGCCCCAGCATTTT
clone_size: -; d_call: -; j_call: TRBJ1-1; v_call: TRBV7-2; cdr3_aa: CASSLVIGAEAFF; cdr3_nt: TGTGCCAGCAGCTTAGTAATCGGCGCTGAAGCTTTCTTT
clone_size: -; d_call: TRBD1; j_call: TRBJ1-1; v_call: TRBV28; cdr3_aa: CASSLTRGLTEAFF; cdr3_nt: TGTGCCAGCAGTTTAACCAGGGGGCTCACTGAAGCTTTCTTT
clone_size: -; d_call: -; j_call: TRBJ2-5; v_call: TRBV13; cdr3_aa: CASSFRHQETQYF; cdr3_nt: TGTGCCAGCAGTTTCCGGCATCAAGAGACCCAGTACTTC
clone_size: -; d_call: TRBD1; j_call: TRBJ2-7; v_call: TRBV28; cdr3_aa: CASSKTGAYEQYF; cdr3_nt: TGTGCCAGCAGTAAGACAGGGGCCTACGAGCAGTACTTC
clone_size: -; d_call: -; j_call: TRBJ2-7; v_call: TRBV4-3; cdr3_aa: CASSQDRNGLYEQYF; cdr3_nt: TGCGCCAGCAGCCAAGATCGGAATGGACTCTACGAGCAGTACTTC
clone_size: -; d_call: TRBD1; j_call: TRBJ2-5; v_call: TRBV9; cdr3_aa: CASSPRDREETQYF; cdr3_nt: TGTGCCAGCAGCCCCCGGGACAGAGAAGAGACCCAGTACTTC
clone_size: -; d_call: -; j_call: TRBJ1-2; v_call: TRBV7-9; cdr3_aa: CASSLSSGKKYGYTF; cdr3_nt: TGTGCCAGCAGCTTAAGCTCCGGCAAAAAGTATGGCTACACCTTC
clone_size: -; d_call: TRBD2; j_call: TRBJ2-1; v_call: TRBV6-2/TRBV6-3; cdr3_aa: CASSYGTSVYEQFF; cdr3_nt: TGTGCCAGCAGTTACGGGACTAGCGTCTATGAGCAGTTCTTC
clone_size: -; d_call: -; j_call: TRBJ1-2; v_call: TRBV19; cdr3_aa: CASSRSSNRAINYGYTF; cdr3_nt: TGTGCCAGTAGTCGTTCCTCCAACAGGGCGATTAACTATGGCTACACCTTC
clone_size: -; d_call: -; j_call: TRBJ2-6; v_call: TRBV29-1; cdr3_aa: CSVADLATGANVLTF; cdr3_nt: TGCAGCGTTGCGGATCTGGCCACTGGGGCCAACGTCCTGACTTTC
clone_size: few; d_call: -; j_call: TRBJ1-1; v_call: TRBV5-6; cdr3_aa: CASSLFGVGSTEAFF; cdr3_nt: TGTGCCAGCAGCTTGTTTGGGGTTGGGAGCACTGAAGCTTTCTTT